This T cell receptor beta chain was captured by sequencing in a study of T-cell reconstitution after alpha-beta-depleted transplantation in children. TCRbeta library construction was performed incorporating unique molecular identifiers. One entry per CDR3 protein, called by TCRdb with MiXCR from the PCR reads. The table lists a few hundred thousand distinct CDR3 sequences, roughly a tenth of them singletons. Study findings and constraints: Some patients showed high day-60 TCRbeta diversity, which derived from surviving recipient T cells and thymic progenitors.

This clonotype was observed at least ten times. Its antigen is as yet unknown. This CDR3 spans 12 amino acids. V lost 6 bases and J 5 bases, leaving 11 bases between the germline ends. Germline V gene lookup returns CDR1 SQVTM and CDR2 ANQGSEA. This TCR derives from a boy under two years old with acute myeloid leukemia, due to receive a stem cell transplant. Material: PBMCs, obtained before TCRalphabeta/CD19-depleted stem cell transplant. The rearrangement joins TRBV29-1 to TRBJ1-5; no reliable D call. The CDR3 protein is CSVQDGDQPQHF. The DNA of the CDR3 is TGCAGCGTGCAGGACGGGGATCAGCCCCAGCATTTT.